What follows are 2 T cell receptor beta chains derived from one specimen sequenced in a study of blood T cell repertoires in COVID-19. The assay was immunoSEQ multiplex PCR, and TCRdb's table has in-frame clones only and misses some. The repertoire holds hundreds of thousands of clones, with under 90% as singletons. Sequenced input: peripheral blood. The receptors stem from a man between 45 and 60 years old with acute or convalescent COVID-19.

The J gene is TRBJ2-1, the V gene TRBV27, with 12 bases fitting TRBD2. The germline V gene has CDR1 MNHEY and CDR2 SMNVEV (reference sequence). This CDR3 contains 16 residues. The ends lost 4 bases at V and 5 bases at J; junction bases unmatched: 6. The DNA for the CDR3 is TGTGCCAGCAGTTCCACGGGACTAGCGGGCGACAATGAGCAGTTCTTC. It is translated as CASSSTGLAGDNEQFF.

This clone has a handful of counts. The genes are TRBV7-6 and TRBJ2-2; maybe TRBD1 (5 bases). The V end was cut by 1 base, the J end by 5 bases, with 11 bases between. Germline CDR1 reads SGHVS; CDR2 reads FNYEAQ. CDR3 size: 15 residues. CDR3 loop: CASSLGSGFTGELFF. The CDR3 bases are TGTGCCAGCAGCTTAGGGTCAGGGTTTACCGGGGAGCTGTTTTTT. The whole variable domain, remainder taken from reference TRBV7-6 and TRBJ2-2, is GAGVSQSPRYKVTKRGQDVALRCDPISGHVSLYWYRQALGQGPEFLTYFNYEAQQDKSGLPNDRFSAERPEGSISTLTIQRTEQRDSAMYRCASSLGSGFTGELFFGEGSRLTVL.